What follows is one T cell receptor (beta chain) and its context. Its antigen remains unidentified. The input lacks base qualities; no much larger clone sits a single base away. This record comes from a study of Ad26.COV2.S vaccination and SARS-CoV-2 variants (dated by TCRdb to the early 2020s). At the level of the whole study: TCRbeta repertoire sequencing served as the tool for gauging how specific and how broad the SARS-CoV-2-reactive T cell receptors were following Ad26.COV2.S vaccination. The TCR-sequenced set comprised about 32 samples: approximately 20 Ad26.COV2.S vaccine recipients, 5 placebo recipients and 8 SARS-CoV-2 convalescent individuals.

Overall study outcomes, separate from this receptor: Spike-specific TCR breadth was higher in Ad26.COV2.S recipients than in placebo recipients (P = 0.0014). The authors noted that total T cell responses may have been underestimated by the TCR breadth and depth analyses. After vaccination, substantial breadth of spike-specific CD8+ and CD4+ T cell responses was reported. Non-spike TCR breadth was comparable between vaccine and placebo recipients, consistent with the vaccine containing only spike.

The sample's time point, from its label and the paper: individuals recovered from natural SARS-CoV-2 infection. The germline ends are 10 bases apart after V is trimmed by 0 bases and J by 1 base. The CDR3, cysteine through phenylalanine, is 15 amino acids long. Just CDR3 DNA is preserved here, 45 bases in frame from base 1. Sequences LNHNV (CDR1) and YYDKDF (CDR2) are obtained from the germline V gene (reference sequence). The immunoSEQ Assay was the method used to sequence TCRbeta CDR3 regions. After extraction, genomic DNA underwent amplification by bias-controlled multiplex PCR, followed by high-throughput sequencing. The published analysis was carried out like this. To quantify the absolute abundance of every unique TCRbeta CDR3 region, sequences were collapsed and filtered. T cell fraction was estimated by normalizing TCRbeta template counts to usable DNA, which was measured by amplifying reference genes present in all nucleated cells. Repertoire TCRs were annotated as SARS-CoV-2-specific by exact matching of V gene, CDR3 amino acid sequence and J gene to a known reactive TCR set. MIRA supplied the reference SARS-CoV-2 TCR set, which was filtered for enrichment in COVID-19-positive ImmuneCODE repertoires so that public or cross-reactive TCRs were removed. Using the MIRA antigens, annotated TCRs were further analysed by specific ORF or by position within an ORF. Breadth was defined as the number of annotated unique rearrangements divided by the total number of unique productive rearrangements, and depth was defined as the summed frequency of the annotated unique rearrangements. TCR breadth was compared between groups using two-sided Wilcoxon rank-sum tests. TCRdb's version of the immuneACCESS table is confined to in-frame rearrangements and falls short of the full clone set. An unresolved V gene accounts for under half of the shortfall where checked; the remainder is of unknown origin. V and J calls plus clone size are reproduced from that table; the DNA served to infer D and trimming. This sample holds hundreds of thousands of clones; roughly 94% were observed only once. 3.9% of the sample comes from the top ten.

This TCR was recovered from a human donor who had recovered from COVID-19. The sample here was peripheral blood, taken after recovery from COVID-19. This receptor chain uses TRBV15 and TRBJ2-7, with the D gene too uncertain to name. The CDR3 region reads CATSRDVVGSYEQYF. In nucleotide form, the sequence is TGTGCCACCAGCAGAGATGTAGTCGGGTCCTACGAGCAGTACTTC.